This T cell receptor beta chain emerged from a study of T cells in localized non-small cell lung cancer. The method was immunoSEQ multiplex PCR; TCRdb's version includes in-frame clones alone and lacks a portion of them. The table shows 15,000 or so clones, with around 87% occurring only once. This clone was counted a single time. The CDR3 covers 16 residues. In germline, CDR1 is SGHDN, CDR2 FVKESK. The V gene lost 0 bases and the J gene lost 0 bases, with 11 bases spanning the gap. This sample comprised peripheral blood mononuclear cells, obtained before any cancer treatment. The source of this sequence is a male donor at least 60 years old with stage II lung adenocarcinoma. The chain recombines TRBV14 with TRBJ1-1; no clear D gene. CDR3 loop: CASSQDLGPMNTEAFF. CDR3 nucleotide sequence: TGTGCCAGCAGCCAAGATCTCGGACCCATGAACACTGAAGCTTTCTTT.